What follows describes a single TCR beta chain. This entry comes from a study of OX40 agonist ivuxolimab in advanced cancers. Data came from immunoSEQ multiplex PCR; TCRdb stores just in-frame clones and leaves some out. The sample carries some 85,000 clones, around nine tenths recorded once. This clonotype was sampled from an adult with an advanced solid tumor such as melanoma, head and neck, liver or kidney cancer. This specimen consisted of CD4+ or CD8+ T cells sorted from blood, obtained in a trial of the OX40 agonist ivuxolimab.

In nucleotides, the CDR3 is TGTGCCAGCACCCCGGGGGGCACAGATACGCAGTATTTT. Its translation: CASTPGGTDTQYF. V is TRBV2 and J is TRBJ2-3; weak D call: TRBD2 (6 bases). Germline V lookup: CDR1 SNHLY, CDR2 FYNNEI. CDR3 length equals 13 residues. Trimming cost V 7 bases and J 1 base, with 9 bases left between them.